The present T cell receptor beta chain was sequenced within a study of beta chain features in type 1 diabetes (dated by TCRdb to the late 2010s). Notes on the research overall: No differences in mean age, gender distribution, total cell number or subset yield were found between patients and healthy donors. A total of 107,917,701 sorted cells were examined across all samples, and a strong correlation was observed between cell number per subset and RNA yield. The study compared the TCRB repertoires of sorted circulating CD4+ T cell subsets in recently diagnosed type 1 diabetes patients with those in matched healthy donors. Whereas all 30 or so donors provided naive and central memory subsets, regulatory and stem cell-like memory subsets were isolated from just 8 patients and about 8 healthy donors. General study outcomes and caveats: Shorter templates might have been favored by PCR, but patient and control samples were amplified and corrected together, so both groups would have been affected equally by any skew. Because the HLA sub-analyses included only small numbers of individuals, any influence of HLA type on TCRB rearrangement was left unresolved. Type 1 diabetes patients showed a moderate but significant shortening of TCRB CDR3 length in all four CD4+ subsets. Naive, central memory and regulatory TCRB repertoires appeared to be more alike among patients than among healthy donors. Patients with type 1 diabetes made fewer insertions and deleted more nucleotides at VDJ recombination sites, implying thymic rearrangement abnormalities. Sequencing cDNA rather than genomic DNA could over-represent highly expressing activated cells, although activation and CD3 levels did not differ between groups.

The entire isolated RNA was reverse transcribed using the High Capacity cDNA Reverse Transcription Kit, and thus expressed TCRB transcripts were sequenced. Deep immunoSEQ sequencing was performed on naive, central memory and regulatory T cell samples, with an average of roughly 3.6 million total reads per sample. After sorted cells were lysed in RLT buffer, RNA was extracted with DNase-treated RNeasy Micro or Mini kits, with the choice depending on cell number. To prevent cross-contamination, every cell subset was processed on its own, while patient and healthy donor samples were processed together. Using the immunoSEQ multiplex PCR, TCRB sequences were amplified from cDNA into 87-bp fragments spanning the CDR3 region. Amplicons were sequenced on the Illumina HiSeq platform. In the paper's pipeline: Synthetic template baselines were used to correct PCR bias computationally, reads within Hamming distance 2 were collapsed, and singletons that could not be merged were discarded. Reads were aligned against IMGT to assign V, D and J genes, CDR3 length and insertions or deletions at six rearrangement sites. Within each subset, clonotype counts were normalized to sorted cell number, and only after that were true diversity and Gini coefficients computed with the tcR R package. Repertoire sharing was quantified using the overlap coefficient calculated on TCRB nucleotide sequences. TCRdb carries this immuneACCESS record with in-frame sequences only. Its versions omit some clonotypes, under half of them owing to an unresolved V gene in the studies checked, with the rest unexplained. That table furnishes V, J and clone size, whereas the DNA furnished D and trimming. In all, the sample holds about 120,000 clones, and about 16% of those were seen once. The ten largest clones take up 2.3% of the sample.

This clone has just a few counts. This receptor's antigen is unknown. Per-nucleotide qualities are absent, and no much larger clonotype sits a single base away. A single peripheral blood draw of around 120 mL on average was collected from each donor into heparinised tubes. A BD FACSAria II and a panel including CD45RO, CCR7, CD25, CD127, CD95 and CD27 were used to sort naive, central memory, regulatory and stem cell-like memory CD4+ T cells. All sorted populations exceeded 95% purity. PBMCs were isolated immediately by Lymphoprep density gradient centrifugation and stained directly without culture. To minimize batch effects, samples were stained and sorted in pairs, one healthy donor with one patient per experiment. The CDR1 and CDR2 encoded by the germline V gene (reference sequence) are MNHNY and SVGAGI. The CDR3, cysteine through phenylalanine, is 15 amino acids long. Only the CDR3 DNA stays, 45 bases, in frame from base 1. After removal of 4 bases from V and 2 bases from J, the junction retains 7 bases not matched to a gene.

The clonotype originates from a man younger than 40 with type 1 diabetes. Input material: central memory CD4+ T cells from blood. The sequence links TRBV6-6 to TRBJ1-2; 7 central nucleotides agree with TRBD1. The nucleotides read TGTGCCAGCAGTTCGGAGGGGGCGCGGAACTATGGCTACACCTTC. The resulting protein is CASSSEGARNYGYTF.